A selection of T cell receptor beta chains follows, all from one sample in a study of tumor-infiltrating lymphocytes in oesophageal squamous cell carcinoma. A single record per CDR3 protein comes from TCRdb applying MiXCR to the PCR reads. The sample has roughly 12,000 distinct CDR3 sequences, around 51% seen once. The sequenced material came from esophageal tumor tissue. The source of these receptors is a male donor with esophageal squamous cell carcinoma. The CDR3 runs from the conserved cysteine through the conserved F or W. The order of the fields is clone size, CDR3 length, J gene, D gene, V gene, CDR3 protein, CDR3 DNA. The D gene is left open where the match is weak. Size is stated for part of the rows, as once, few or many counts, or as a class when the clone is expanded.

abundance: few; len: 13; j_gene: TRBJ2-5; d_gene: TRBD2; v_gene: TRBV6-1; CDR3aa: CASSDSGRETQYF; CDR3nt: TGTGCCAGCAGTGATAGCGGGCGAGAGACCCAGTACTTC
abundance: NA; len: 12; j_gene: TRBJ2-4; d_gene: NA; v_gene: TRBV19; CDR3aa: CASSTGQSIQYF; CDR3nt: TGTGCCAGTAGTACAGGCCAGAGCATTCAGTACTTC
abundance: NA; len: 13; j_gene: TRBJ2-7; d_gene: NA; v_gene: TRBV11-3; CDR3aa: CASSGRSDNEQYF; CDR3nt: TGTGCCAGCAGTGGCAGGAGTGACAATGAGCAGTACTTC
abundance: many; len: 14; j_gene: TRBJ2-7; d_gene: NA; v_gene: TRBV7-9; CDR3aa: CASSLGLTPDEQYF; CDR3nt: TGTGCCAGCAGCTTAGGGCTCACCCCGGACGAGCAGTACTTC
abundance: NA; len: 13; j_gene: TRBJ2-5; d_gene: NA; v_gene: TRBV12-3/TRBV12-4; CDR3aa: CASRRGTEETQYF; CDR3nt: TGTGCCAGCAGGCGGGGGACAGAAGAGACCCAGTACTTC
abundance: many; len: 14; j_gene: TRBJ1-6; d_gene: NA; v_gene: TRBV2; CDR3aa: CASRIRAPSGTLHF; CDR3nt: TGTGCCAGCAGAATCCGGGCCCCATCGGGAACCCTCCACTTT
abundance: few; len: 14; j_gene: TRBJ1-4; d_gene: TRBD1; v_gene: TRBV6-6; CDR3aa: CASSWTGTNEKLFF; CDR3nt: TGTGCCAGCAGTTGGACAGGGACTAATGAAAAACTGTTTTTT
abundance: few; len: 13; j_gene: TRBJ2-1; d_gene: NA; v_gene: TRBV7-3; CDR3aa: CASSLSVDNEQFF; CDR3nt: TGTGCCAGCAGCTTATCGGTGGACAATGAGCAGTTCTTC
abundance: NA; len: 16; j_gene: TRBJ2-7; d_gene: NA; v_gene: TRBV7-2; CDR3aa: CASSSSARFLSYEQYF; CDR3nt: TGTGCCAGCAGTTCTAGCGCTCGATTTCTCTCCTACGAGCAGTACTTC
abundance: many; len: 12; j_gene: TRBJ2-1; d_gene: NA; v_gene: TRBV4-2; CDR3aa: CASSQGLNEQFF; CDR3nt: TGTGCCAGCAGCCAAGGATTAAATGAGCAGTTCTTC
abundance: NA; len: 12; j_gene: TRBJ2-3; d_gene: NA; v_gene: TRBV10-3; CDR3aa: CAISPGGDTQYF; CDR3nt: TGTGCCATCAGTCCCGGTGGAGATACGCAGTATTTT
abundance: medium-sized; len: 17; j_gene: TRBJ2-5; d_gene: TRBD2; v_gene: TRBV5-1; CDR3aa: CASSRTLAGGPGETQYF; CDR3nt: TGCGCCAGCAGCCGAACTCTAGCGGGAGGGCCAGGGGAGACCCAGTACTTC
abundance: NA; len: 19; j_gene: TRBJ2-7; d_gene: TRBD2; v_gene: TRBV7-2; CDR3aa: CASSRLAGGPLSSYNEQYF; CDR3nt: TGTGCCAGCAGCCGACTAGCGGGAGGGCCCCTAAGCTCCTACAATGAGCAGTACTTC
abundance: NA; len: 13; j_gene: TRBJ1-6; d_gene: NA; v_gene: TRBV7-8; CDR3aa: CASFRSYNSPLHF; CDR3nt: TGTGCCAGCTTTCGCTCCTATAATTCACCCCTCCACTTT
abundance: NA; len: 11; j_gene: TRBJ2-1; d_gene: NA; v_gene: TRBV7-3; CDR3aa: CASSSGLEQFF; CDR3nt: TGTGCCAGCAGCTCTGGCCTAGAGCAGTTCTTC
abundance: once; len: 15; j_gene: TRBJ2-3; d_gene: NA; v_gene: TRBV11-1; CDR3aa: CASSKDAGYTDTQYF; CDR3nt: TGTGCCAGCAGCAAAGACGCAGGGTACACAGATACGCAGTATTTT
abundance: NA; len: 15; j_gene: TRBJ2-1; d_gene: NA; v_gene: TRBV7-6; CDR3aa: CASSLGPAGDNEQFF; CDR3nt: TGTGCTAGCAGCTTAGGTCCTGCAGGGGACAATGAGCAGTTCTTC
abundance: NA; len: 12; j_gene: TRBJ2-3; d_gene: NA; v_gene: TRBV6-6; CDR3aa: CASRTWWDTQYF; CDR3nt: TGTGCCAGCAGGACCTGGTGGGATACGCAGTATTTT
abundance: once; len: 16; j_gene: TRBJ2-1; d_gene: NA; v_gene: TRBV11-2; CDR3aa: CASSKNRDSLLGEQFF; CDR3nt: TGTGCCAGCAGCAAAAACCGGGACTCCCTTTTGGGTGAGCAGTTCTTC
abundance: NA; len: 12; j_gene: TRBJ2-5; d_gene: NA; v_gene: TRBV12-3/TRBV12-4; CDR3aa: CASSSGQTAPYF; CDR3nt: TGTGCCAGCAGTTCCGGACAGACCGCGCCGTACTTC
abundance: NA; len: 15; j_gene: TRBJ2-1; d_gene: TRBD2; v_gene: TRBV11-3; CDR3aa: CASSFRLAGVHEQFF; CDR3nt: TGTGCCAGCAGCTTCAGACTAGCGGGAGTGCATGAGCAGTTCTTC
abundance: NA; len: 14; j_gene: TRBJ1-6; d_gene: NA; v_gene: TRBV12-3/TRBV12-4; CDR3aa: CASSQILDTYEQHF; CDR3nt: TGTGCCAGCAGTCAGATCCTGGACACTTACGAGCAGCACTTT
abundance: few; len: 16; j_gene: TRBJ2-2; d_gene: NA; v_gene: TRBV7-3; CDR3aa: CASSLSAAGHTGELFF; CDR3nt: TGTGCCAGCAGCTTAAGCGCGGCGGGGCACACCGGGGAGCTGTTTTTT
abundance: many; len: 11; j_gene: TRBJ2-5; d_gene: NA; v_gene: TRBV11-2; CDR3aa: CASSPDFEQYF; CDR3nt: TGTGCCAGCAGCCCGGACTTTGAGCAGTACTTC
abundance: NA; len: 14; j_gene: TRBJ2-5; d_gene: TRBD1; v_gene: TRBV7-4; CDR3aa: CASSLRRQGETQYF; CDR3nt: TGTGCCAGCAGCTTGCGGAGACAGGGAGAGACCCAGTACTTC
abundance: NA; len: 11; j_gene: TRBJ1-1; d_gene: NA; v_gene: TRBV12-3/TRBV12-4; CDR3aa: CASSFLGLAFF; CDR3nt: TGTGCCAGCAGTTTTCTGGGGCTGGCTTTCTTT
abundance: many; len: 15; j_gene: TRBJ2-2; d_gene: TRBD2; v_gene: TRBV10-2; CDR3aa: CASLIAGGGPGELFF; CDR3nt: TGCGCCAGCCTAATAGCGGGAGGGGGCCCCGGGGAGCTGTTTTTT
abundance: NA; len: 13; j_gene: TRBJ2-7; d_gene: NA; v_gene: TRBV25-1; CDR3aa: CASSVYPYYEQYF; CDR3nt: TGTGCCAGCAGTGTTTACCCGTACTACGAGCAGTACTTC
abundance: NA; len: 15; j_gene: TRBJ1-4; d_gene: TRBD1; v_gene: TRBV6-1; CDR3aa: CASSEGQVEREKLFF; CDR3nt: TGTGCCAGCAGCGAGGGACAGGTGGAGCGTGAAAAACTGTTTTTT
abundance: NA; len: 15; j_gene: TRBJ2-5; d_gene: TRBD2; v_gene: TRBV7-3; CDR3aa: CASSLTGEGQETQYF; CDR3nt: TGTGCCAGCAGCTTAACGGGGGAGGGGCAAGAGACCCAGTACTTC
abundance: medium-sized; len: 14; j_gene: TRBJ2-3; d_gene: NA; v_gene: TRBV12-3/TRBV12-4; CDR3aa: CASSWALSTDTQYF; CDR3nt: TGTGCCAGCAGTTGGGCACTCAGCACAGATACGCAGTATTTT
abundance: NA; len: 17; j_gene: TRBJ2-1; d_gene: TRBD2; v_gene: TRBV10-3; CDR3aa: CAIRPGLAGALDNEQFF; CDR3nt: TGTGCCATCAGACCGGGACTAGCGGGAGCCCTTGACAATGAGCAGTTCTTC
abundance: NA; len: 16; j_gene: TRBJ2-1; d_gene: TRBD2; v_gene: TRBV11-2; CDR3aa: CASSSRLAGAYNEHFF; CDR3nt: TGTGCCAGCAGCTCCCGTCTAGCGGGAGCTTACAATGAGCATTTCTTC
abundance: NA; len: 14; j_gene: TRBJ2-1; d_gene: NA; v_gene: TRBV7-8; CDR3aa: CASPFLRSYNEQFF; CDR3nt: TGTGCCAGCCCTTTTTTGCGCTCCTACAATGAGCAGTTCTTC
abundance: NA; len: 14; j_gene: TRBJ1-4; d_gene: NA; v_gene: TRBV27; CDR3aa: CASSPRGAGEKLFF; CDR3nt: TGTGCCAGCAGTCCACGGGGGGCCGGGGAAAAACTGTTTTTT
abundance: many; len: 11; j_gene: TRBJ1-2; d_gene: NA; v_gene: TRBV6-1; CDR3aa: CASSDLYGYTF; CDR3nt: TGTGCCAGCAGTGACCTCTATGGCTACACCTTC
abundance: few; len: 15; j_gene: TRBJ2-1; d_gene: NA; v_gene: TRBV7-8; CDR3aa: CASSYRGRGAHEQFF; CDR3nt: TGTGCCAGCAGCTATCGGGGCAGAGGGGCACATGAGCAGTTCTTC
abundance: NA; len: 16; j_gene: TRBJ2-3; d_gene: NA; v_gene: TRBV7-6; CDR3aa: CASSRGGTTATDTQYF; CDR3nt: TGTGCCAGCAGTAGGGGCGGGACGACGGCCACAGATACGCAGTATTTT
abundance: medium-sized; len: 12; j_gene: TRBJ2-1; d_gene: NA; v_gene: TRBV11-2; CDR3aa: CASSLSPNEQFF; CDR3nt: TGTGCCAGCAGCTTATCCCCCAATGAGCAGTTCTTC
abundance: few; len: 15; j_gene: TRBJ2-1; d_gene: NA; v_gene: TRBV7-8; CDR3aa: CASSLNRQWYNEQFF; CDR3nt: TGTGCCAGCAGCTTAAATCGACAGTGGTACAATGAGCAGTTCTTC
abundance: many; len: 13; j_gene: TRBJ1-1; d_gene: NA; v_gene: TRBV6-1; CDR3aa: CASRLGMNTEAFF; CDR3nt: TGTGCCAGCCGTTTAGGTATGAACACTGAAGCTTTCTTT